The T cell receptor beta chain under discussion was sequenced for a study of somatic mutations in cytotoxic T cells in rheumatoid arthritis. Overall study: Patients gave 30 ml EDTA peripheral blood immediately after diagnosis, prior to starting treatment.

Looked up from germline, CDR1 is SGHDN and CDR2 is FVKESK. This CDR3 comprises 13 residues. The V gene lost 6 bases and the J gene lost 5 bases, with 10 bases spanning the gap. This clone appeared a few times. Only in-frame clones appear in the TCRdb table, and some are missing; sequencing was by immunoSEQ multiplex PCR. Of roughly 10,000 clones listed, 75% to 85% are singletons. This sequence was found in an adult with rheumatoid arthritis. Sequenced material: CD8+ T cells sorted from blood. The J gene is TRBJ2-2, the V gene TRBV14; D gene uncertain. DNA for the CDR3: TGTGCCAGCAGTCGTCACCCGACCGGGGAGCTGTTTTTT. Translating it yields CASSRHPTGELFF.